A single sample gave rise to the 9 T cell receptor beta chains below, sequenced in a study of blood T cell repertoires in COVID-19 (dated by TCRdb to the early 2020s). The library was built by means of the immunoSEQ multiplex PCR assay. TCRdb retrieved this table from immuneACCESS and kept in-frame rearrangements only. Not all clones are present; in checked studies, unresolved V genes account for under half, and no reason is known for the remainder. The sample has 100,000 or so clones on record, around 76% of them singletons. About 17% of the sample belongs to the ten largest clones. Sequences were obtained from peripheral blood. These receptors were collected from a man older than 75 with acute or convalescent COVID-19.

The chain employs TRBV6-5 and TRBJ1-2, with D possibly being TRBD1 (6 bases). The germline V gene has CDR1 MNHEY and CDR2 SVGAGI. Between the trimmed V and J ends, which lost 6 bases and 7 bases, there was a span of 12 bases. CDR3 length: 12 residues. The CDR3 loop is CASSLQGRGYTF. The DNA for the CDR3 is TGTGCCAGCAGCTTACAGGGTCGTGGCTACACCTTC.

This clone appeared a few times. The CDR3 here is CASSEIAGGRYNEQFF. The CDR3 DNA reads TGTGCCAGCAGCGAGATAGCGGGGGGCCGCTACAATGAGCAGTTCTTC. The chain has TRBV14 and TRBJ2-1; 10 bases fit TRBD2. CDR3 length: 16 amino acids. CDR1 is SGHDN, CDR2 FVKESK, per germline. J lost 3 bases, V lost 5 bases, and 7 bases had no gene match.

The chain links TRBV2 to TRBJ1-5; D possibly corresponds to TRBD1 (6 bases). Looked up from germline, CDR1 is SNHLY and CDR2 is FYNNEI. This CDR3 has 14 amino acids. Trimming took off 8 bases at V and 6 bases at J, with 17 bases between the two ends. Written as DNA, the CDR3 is TGTGCCAGCTTGGCGGGGGCAGGGGCTCAGCCCCAGCATTTT. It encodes CASLAGAGAQPQHF. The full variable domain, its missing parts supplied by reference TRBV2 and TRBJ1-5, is EPEVTQTPSHQVTQMGQEVILRCVPISNHLYFYWYRQILGQKVEFLVSFYNNEISEKSEIFDDQFSVERPDGSNFTLKIRSTKLEDSAMYFCASLAGAGAQPQHFGDGTRLSIL.

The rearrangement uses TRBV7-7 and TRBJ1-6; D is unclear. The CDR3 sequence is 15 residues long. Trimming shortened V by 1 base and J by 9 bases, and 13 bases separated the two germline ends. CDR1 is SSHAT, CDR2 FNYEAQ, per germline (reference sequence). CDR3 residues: CASSLGRQEGSPLHF. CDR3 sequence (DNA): TGTGCCAGCAGCTTAGGGCGCCAAGAGGGTTCACCCCTCCACTTT.

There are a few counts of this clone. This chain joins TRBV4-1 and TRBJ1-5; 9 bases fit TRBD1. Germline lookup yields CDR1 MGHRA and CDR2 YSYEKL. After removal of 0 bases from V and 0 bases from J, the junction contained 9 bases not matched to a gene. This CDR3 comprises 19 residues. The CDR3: CASSQDTGQGFYSNQPQHF. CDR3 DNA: TGCGCCAGCAGCCAAGATACGGGACAGGGATTTTATAGCAATCAGCCCCAGCATTTT.

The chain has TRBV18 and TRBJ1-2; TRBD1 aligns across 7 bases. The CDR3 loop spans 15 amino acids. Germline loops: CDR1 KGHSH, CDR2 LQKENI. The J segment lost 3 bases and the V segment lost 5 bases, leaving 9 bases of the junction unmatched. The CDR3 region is CASSEQAQGDYGYTF. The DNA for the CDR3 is TGTGCCAGCTCAGAACAGGCCCAGGGGGACTATGGCTACACCTTC. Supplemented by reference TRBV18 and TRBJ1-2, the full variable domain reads NAGVMQNPRHLVRRRGQEARLRCSPMKGHSHVYWYRQLPEEGLKFMVYLQKENIIDESGMPKERFSAEFPKEGPSILRIQQVVRGDSAAYFCASSEQAQGDYGYTFGSGTRLTVV.

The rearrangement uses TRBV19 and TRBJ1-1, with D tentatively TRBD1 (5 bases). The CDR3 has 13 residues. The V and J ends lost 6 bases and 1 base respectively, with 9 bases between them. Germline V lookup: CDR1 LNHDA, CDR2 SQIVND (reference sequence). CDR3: CASSRQRNTEAFF. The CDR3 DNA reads TGTGCCAGTAGCCGACAGAGGAACACTGAAGCTTTCTTT.

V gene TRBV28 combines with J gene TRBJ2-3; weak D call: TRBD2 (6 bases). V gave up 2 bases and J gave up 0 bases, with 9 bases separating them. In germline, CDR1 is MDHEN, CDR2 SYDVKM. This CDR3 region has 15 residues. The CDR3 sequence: CASSLGGVSTDTQYF. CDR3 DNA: TGTGCCAGCAGTTTAGGCGGGGTAAGCACAGATACGCAGTATTTT.

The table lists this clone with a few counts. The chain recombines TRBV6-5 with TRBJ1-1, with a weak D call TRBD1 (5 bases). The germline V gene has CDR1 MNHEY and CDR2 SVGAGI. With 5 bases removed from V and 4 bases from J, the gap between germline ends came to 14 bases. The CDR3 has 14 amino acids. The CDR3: CASSHGGGSTEAFF. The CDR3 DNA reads TGTGCCAGCAGTCACGGCGGGGGATCCACTGAAGCTTTCTTT.